Listed below are T cell receptor beta chains from one sample, sequenced in a study of shared clonotypes between healthy human individuals. Some clones are missing from TCRdb's copy, which holds only in-frame ones; the method was immunoSEQ multiplex PCR. The table shows 2,500,000 or so clones, with 85% to 95% occurring only once. The source material was naive CD4+ T cells from PBMCs. The receptors stem from a man in his late teens or twenties in good health. Some clones in this sample may be carry-over from other donors' samples. The CDR3 runs from the conserved cysteine through the conserved F or W. The order of the fields is V gene, clone size, J gene, D gene, CDR3 DNA, CDR3 protein. D genes are given only for firm matches. Size values are once, few and many counts, or a class for expanded clones, and some rows have none.

TRBV4-3	once	TRBJ1-1	NA	TGCGCCAGCAGCCAAGGGAACTCGGGAGAAGCTTTCTTT	CASSQGNSGEAFF
TRBV28	NA	TRBJ1-4	TRBD1	TGTGCCAGCAGTTGGGGGACAGGGCCTAATGAAAAACTGTTTTTT	CASSWGTGPNEKLFF
TRBV5-1	NA	TRBJ2-7	TRBD1	TGCGCCAGCAGCTCCGACGGGACAGTCGCTTACGAGCAGTACTTC	CASSSDGTVAYEQYF
TRBV2	once	TRBJ2-2	TRBD2	TGTGCCAGCAAAGAAGGTAGCGGGGCTCATGGAGGGACCGGGGAGCTGTTTTTT	CASKEGSGAHGGTGELFF
TRBV5-1	NA	TRBJ2-7	TRBD1	TGCGCCAGCAGCTTACCCCCGACAGGGGCTAACGAGCAGTACTTC	CASSLPPTGANEQYF
TRBV13	NA	TRBJ2-3	TRBD1	TGTGCCAGCAGCCTCACGACAGGGGATACGCAGTATTTT	CASSLTTGDTQYF
TRBV6-1	NA	TRBJ1-1	NA	TGTGCCAGCCAGAGTGGGGGCGCTGGGAACACTGAAGCTTTCTTT	CASQSGGAGNTEAFF
TRBV7-8	NA	TRBJ2-3	NA	TGTGCCAGCAGCTTAGCCCCACGGGGGCGGGATACGCAGTATTTT	CASSLAPRGRDTQYF
TRBV6-6	NA	TRBJ1-5	NA	TGTGCCAGCAGTTACCCGAACAGAGGAGGTGGTCAGCCCCAGCATTTT	CASSYPNRGGGQPQHF
TRBV29-1	NA	TRBJ1-2	TRBD1	TGCAGCGTTAGCCCGGACAGGGCCTATGGCTACACCTTC	CSVSPDRAYGYTF
TRBV29-1	NA	TRBJ2-7	TRBD2	TGCAGCGTCCGGCCTAGCGGGAATAACGAGCAGTACTTC	CSVRPSGNNEQYF
TRBV5-4	NA	TRBJ2-7	TRBD1	TGTGCCAGCAGCCAAGGGACAGTCCGCTACGAGCAGTACTTC	CASSQGTVRYEQYF
TRBV20-1	few	TRBJ1-1	NA	TGCAGTGCCCCGGGAGGGGCACGAGCTTTCTTT	CSAPGGARAFF
TRBV5-1	NA	TRBJ1-3	NA	TGCGCCAGCAGCTTGGATCCAGGAGCGTTCTCTGGAAACACCATATATTTT	CASSLDPGAFSGNTIYF
TRBV7-2	NA	TRBJ2-5	NA	TGTGCCAGCAGCTTAGGCCCTAGTGGGGAGACCCAGTACTTC	CASSLGPSGETQYF
TRBV11-3	NA	TRBJ2-3	NA	TGTGCCAGCAGCTCCTTCCGGAGTGGTGTTACAGATACGCAGTATTTT	CASSSFRSGVTDTQYF
TRBV5-1	NA	TRBJ2-1	TRBD2	TGCGCCAGCAGCTCTCCTAGCGGGAGGGCGATGCGCAATGAGCAGTTCTTC	CASSSPSGRAMRNEQFF
TRBV5-1	NA	TRBJ2-1	NA	TGCGCCAGCAGCTTGGGGGACATAAACAATGAGCAGTTCTTC	CASSLGDINNEQFF
TRBV5-1	NA	TRBJ1-4	NA	TGCGCCAGCAGTCCAACAGGGCCCGATAATGAAAAACTGTTTTTT	CASSPTGPDNEKLFF
TRBV5-1	once	TRBJ2-5	TRBD1	TGCGCCAGCAGCTCCTCCGGGACAGGGGGTTGGGAGACCCAGTACTTC	CASSSSGTGGWETQYF
TRBV11-3	NA	TRBJ2-1	TRBD2	TGTGCCAGCAGCCGGTTCGGGACTAGTGTTACCGAGCAGTTCTTC	CASSRFGTSVTEQFF
TRBV7-2	NA	TRBJ2-3	NA	TGTGCCAGCAGCTTAACTGAGGGTTCCTACACAGATACGCAGTATTTT	CASSLTEGSYTDTQYF
TRBV6-5	NA	TRBJ2-1	TRBD1	TGTGCCAGCAGCCGACGGACAGGGGGCCCGAAGCAGTTCTTC	CASSRRTGGPKQFF